This TCR beta chain was obtained from a study of tumor-infiltrating lymphocytes in primary liver carcinoma. The wider study: Tumors were stage T1-T3 N0M0, roughly 4 to 10 cm across. Each of the samples returned roughly 3.5 to 8 million productive TCRbeta reads (a yield similar across tissue types).

This CDR3 is built from 13 residues. Germline CDR1 SGHKS, CDR2 YYEKEE (reference sequence). V lost 5 bases, J lost 2 bases, and 10 bases lay in between. With roughly 0.5 ug total RNA as template and a constant-region primer, TCR beta cDNA was made. Libraries covering TCR beta were generated through three nested multiplex PCR rounds (using a slightly modified ARM-PCR). Rounds one and two of PCR, each of roughly 10 cycles, were primed with TRBV1-TRBV30 forward primers and a C-beta reverse primer. Via MiXCR, TCRdb re-called the multiplex PCR reads, giving one row per CDR3 protein. Altogether fewer than 350,000 distinct CDR3 sequences are present, less than 75% being singletons, with the ten largest covering about 6%. This clonotype showed up many times. Researchers drew blood RNA from unsorted whole blood and extracted germline DNA as well. Researchers reported drawing approximately 3.6 milliliters of peripheral blood before surgery.

The source is a man aged 40-49 years with primary liver carcinoma and hepatitis B virus infection. Sequences were obtained from peripheral blood. The chain has TRBV5-5 and TRBJ1-2; no clear D gene. DNA for the CDR3: TGTGCCAGCAGTGGGGTGGGGAACTATGGCTACACCTTC. This translates into CASSGVGNYGYTF.